A selection of T cell receptor beta chains follows, all from one sample in a study of tumor-infiltrating lymphocytes in primary liver carcinoma. In TCRdb, the multiplex PCR reads were re-called with MiXCR into one record per CDR3 protein. The sample consists of tens of thousands of distinct CDR3 sequences, approximately 69% of them appearing once. The sequencing input was tumor-adjacent normal liver tissue. These receptors were obtained from a middle-aged man with primary liver carcinoma and hepatitis B virus infection. Both conserved end residues are part of each CDR3. The D gene is left open where the match is weak. The size field is filled for only some rows; it gives once, few, many or a size class.

D gene,CDR3 length,J gene,clone size,V gene,CDR3 DNA,CDR3 protein
.,13,TRBJ2-7,many,TRBV29-1,TGCAGCGCGGCAGGGGACGGCGGATACGAGCAGTACTTC,CSAAGDGGYEQYF
.,16,TRBJ2-7,.,TRBV4-2,TGTGCCAGCACCCAAGCCGCTAGCGAAGTTTCCTACGAGCAGTACTTC,CASTQAASEVSYEQYF
TRBD1,15,TRBJ2-2,.,TRBV12-3/TRBV12-4,TGTGCCAGCAGCAATCGGGACAGGGAGACCTGTGAGCTGTTTTTT,CASSNRDRETCELFF
.,14,TRBJ1-1,.,TRBV5-1,TGCGCCAGCAGCCCAATGGAGGGGGGGTCTGAAGCTTTCTTT,CASSPMEGGSEAFF
.,17,TRBJ2-3,few,TRBV5-1,TGCGCCAGCAGCTTGCCAGGGAGGATCGACGGCATAGATACGCAGTATTTT,CASSLPGRIDGIDTQYF
TRBD1,15,TRBJ2-2,once,TRBV4-1,TGCGCCGGCAGCAAGGGGGCAGGTGACATCGGGGAGCTGTTTTTT,CAGSKGAGDIGELFF
.,12,TRBJ2-7,.,TRBV4-2,TGCGCCAGCAGCCAAGGTGTGAAGGAGCAGTACTTC,CASSQGVKEQYF
.,15,TRBJ1-1,few,TRBV4-3,TGCGCCAGCAGCCAGCGGGGTCGTGGGAACATTGAAGCCTTCTTT,CASSQRGRGNIEAFF
.,14,TRBJ2-3,.,TRBV29-1,TGCAGCGCCGGGCGGGAAACAATCACATATATGCAGTATTTT,CSAGRETITYMQYF
.,15,TRBJ2-7,once,TRBV11-3,TGTGCCAGCAGCTTAGATCCCAGGACACCCTACGAGCAGCACTTC,CASSLDPRTPYEQHF
.,17,TRBJ1-4,.,TRBV7-3,TGTGCCAGCAGCTTACCCTCCGACCTCAGGGTTGGTGAAAAACTGTTTTTT,CASSLPSDLRVGEKLFF
.,14,TRBJ2-2,few,TRBV5-5,TGTGCCAGCAGCTTGGATCCAGCCACCGGGGAGCTGTTTTTT,CASSLDPATGELFF
TRBD1,14,TRBJ2-3,.,TRBV5-6,TGTGCCAGCAGCTTGCAGGGGGCAACAGATACGCAGTATTTT,CASSLQGATDTQYF
.,15,TRBJ2-7,once,TRBV11-2,TGTGCTAGCAGCTACATGACAGATCCGGACTACGAACAGTACTTC,CASSYMTDPDYEQYF
.,15,TRBJ2-1,.,TRBV4-3,TGTGCCAGCAGCCAAGACCCTGCGGGAACCAATGAGCAGTTCTTC,CASSQDPAGTNEQFF
.,15,TRBJ2-7,once,TRBV11-2,TGTGCCAGCTGCCCCCGTGGGGGCGCACTCTACGAGCAGTACTTC,CASCPRGGALYEQYF
.,14,TRBJ1-1,.,TRBV15,TGTGCCACCAGCAGAGATCATGCGGGGACTGAAGCTTTCTTT,CATSRDHAGTEAFF
.,15,TRBJ1-6,.,TRBV29-1,TGCAGCGTTGATCATAGACAGTGGATTGGTTCACCCCTCCACTTT,CSVDHRQWIGSPLHF
.,18,TRBJ1-6,.,TRBV6-1,TGTGCCAGCAGTGCGAGACAGGAGGAGCAAATTTGGAACTCATCCCTCCACTTC,CASSARQEEQIWNSSLHF
.,11,TRBJ2-1,.,TRBV12-3/TRBV12-4,TGTGCCAGCAGTTTCGTCAATGAGCAGTTCTTC,CASSFVNEQFF
.,12,TRBJ2-7,.,TRBV29-1,TGCAGTGTTGAAGGCGAACAGAACGAGCAGTACTTC,CSVEGEQNEQYF
.,16,TRBJ2-1,medium-sized,TRBV11-2,TGTGCCAGCAGCCTCTTGGGGAGAGCTTCCTACAATGAGCAGTTCTTC,CASSLLGRASYNEQFF
.,12,TRBJ2-1,.,TRBV11-3,TGTGCCAGCAGCTTTTTATGGTATGAGCAGTTCTTC,CASSFLWYEQFF
.,15,TRBJ1-6,.,TRBV6-5,TGTGCCACCCTTCCCATGGGGGGTGGTAATTCACCCCTCCATTTT,CATLPMGGGNSPLHF
.,15,TRBJ2-7,many,TRBV4-2,TGTGCCAGCAGCCAAGCATGGCGCGGATCCTACGAGCAGTACTTC,CASSQAWRGSYEQYF
.,13,TRBJ2-5,.,TRBV12-3/TRBV12-4,TGTGCCAGCAGTTTAGCGGGTGTAGAGATCCAGTACTTC,CASSLAGVEIQYF
.,14,TRBJ2-1,many,TRBV5-1,TGCGCCAGCAGCTTGGCCCCGACCTACAATGAGCAGTTCTTC,CASSLAPTYNEQFF
TRBD2,16,TRBJ2-2,.,TRBV6-1,TGTGCCAGCGCTCACGTTAGCGGGACGAACACCCGGGAGCTGTTTTTT,CASAHVSGTNTRELFF